This T cell receptor (beta chain) was sequenced for a study of long-term antiretroviral therapy in people with HIV. Study-level results: Absence of data on ART adherence, viral resistance or therapy changes was noted.

In regard to this clone: No antigen is known for it.

Sequencing used immunoSEQ v3.0 at survey level. Researchers set sequencing to target roughly 35,000-50,000 T-cell genomes per sample. The method was immunoSEQ multiplex PCR; TCRdb's version includes in-frame clones alone and lacks a portion of them. The sample has 30,000 or so clones, 70% to 90% seen once. The samples, holding about 0.85-10 million cryopreserved PBMC, were thawed before DNA extraction was carried out. This TCR came from a woman under 30 with HIV. Sample: unsorted PBMCs, taken 0.5 years after starting antiretroviral therapy.

The CDR3 is CSASGGSPQHF. The CDR3 bases are TGCAGTGCTAGCGGGGGGTCGCCCCAGCATTTT. The V and J genes are TRBV20-1 and TRBJ1-5, with D possibly matching TRBD1 (5 bases). Trimming shortened V by 3 bases and J by 9 bases, and 9 bases separated the two germline ends. This CDR3 contains 11 residues. Per germline, CDR1 DFQATT and CDR2 SNEGSKA (reference sequence).